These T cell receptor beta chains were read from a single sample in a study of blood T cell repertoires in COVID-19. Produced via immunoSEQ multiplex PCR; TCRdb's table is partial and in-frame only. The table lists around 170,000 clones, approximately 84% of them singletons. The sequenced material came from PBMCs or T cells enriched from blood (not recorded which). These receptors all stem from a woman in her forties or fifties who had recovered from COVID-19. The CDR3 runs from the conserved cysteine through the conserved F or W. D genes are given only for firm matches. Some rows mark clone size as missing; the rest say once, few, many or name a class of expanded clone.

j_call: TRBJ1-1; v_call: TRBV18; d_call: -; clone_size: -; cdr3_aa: CASSLSQGEITEAFF; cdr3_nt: TGTGCCAGCTCACTTTCACAGGGTGAGATCACTGAAGCTTTCTTT
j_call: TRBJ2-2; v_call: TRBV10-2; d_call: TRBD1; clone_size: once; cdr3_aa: CASRPTGEHGGELFF; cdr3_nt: TGCGCCAGCAGACCGACAGGGGAGCATGGCGGGGAGCTGTTTTTT
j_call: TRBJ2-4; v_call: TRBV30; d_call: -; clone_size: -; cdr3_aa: CAWKLAGAKNIQYF; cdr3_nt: TGTGCCTGGAAGCTCGCGGGAGCCAAAAACATTCAGTACTTC
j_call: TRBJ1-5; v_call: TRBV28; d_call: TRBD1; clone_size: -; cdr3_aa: CASSPTGGAKPQHF; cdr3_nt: TGTGCCAGCAGTCCCACAGGGGGCGCGAAGCCCCAGCATTTT
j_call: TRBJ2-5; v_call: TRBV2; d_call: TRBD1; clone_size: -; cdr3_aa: CASSEAGQQETQYF; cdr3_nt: TGTGCCAGCAGTGAAGCGGGACAGCAAGAGACCCAGTACTTC
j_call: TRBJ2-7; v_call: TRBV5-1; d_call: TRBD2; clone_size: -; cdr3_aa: CASSPGHLTSGRAYEQYF; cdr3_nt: TGCGCCAGCAGCCCGGGCCATCTGACTAGCGGGAGGGCCTACGAGCAGTACTTC
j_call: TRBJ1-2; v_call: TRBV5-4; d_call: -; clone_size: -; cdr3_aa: CASSVDSSRGYTF; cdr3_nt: TGTGCCAGCAGCGTGGACAGCTCAAGGGGCTACACCTTC
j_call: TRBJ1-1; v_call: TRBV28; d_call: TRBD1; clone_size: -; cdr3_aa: CASSLQGQGETEAFF; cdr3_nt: TGTGCCAGCAGTTTACAAGGACAGGGAGAAACTGAAGCTTTCTTT
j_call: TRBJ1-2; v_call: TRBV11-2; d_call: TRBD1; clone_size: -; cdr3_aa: CASSLGQGGSYGYTF; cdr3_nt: TGTGCCAGCAGCTTAGGACAGGGGGGAAGCTATGGCTACACCTTC
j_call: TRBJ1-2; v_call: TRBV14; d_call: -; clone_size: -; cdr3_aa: CASSPRGGKGYTF; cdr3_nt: TGTGCCAGCAGCCCGAGGGGGGGTAAAGGCTACACCTTC
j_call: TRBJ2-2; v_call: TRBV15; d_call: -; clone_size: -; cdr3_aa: CATSRDPGAAGELFF; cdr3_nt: TGTGCCACCAGCAGAGATCCGGGAGCGGCCGGGGAGCTGTTTTTT
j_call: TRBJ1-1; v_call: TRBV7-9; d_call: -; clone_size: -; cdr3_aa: CASSLLRGFGEAFF; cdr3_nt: TGTGCCAGCAGCTTATTGAGGGGGTTCGGTGAAGCTTTCTTT
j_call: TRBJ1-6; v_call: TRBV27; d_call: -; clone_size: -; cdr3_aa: CASGRASSPLHF; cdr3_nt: TGTGCCAGCGGCAGGGCATCTTCACCCCTCCACTTT
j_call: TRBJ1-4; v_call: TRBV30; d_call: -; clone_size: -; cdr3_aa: CAWSGREGARLYEKLFF; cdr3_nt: TGTGCCTGGAGTGGAAGGGAGGGCGCACGTCTCTATGAAAAACTGTTTTTT
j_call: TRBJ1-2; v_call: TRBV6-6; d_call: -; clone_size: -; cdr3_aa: CASMGGAARVNYGYTF; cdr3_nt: TGTGCCAGCATGGGTGGGGCCGCTCGGGTTAACTATGGCTACACCTTC
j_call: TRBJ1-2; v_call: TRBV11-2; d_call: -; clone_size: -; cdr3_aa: CASSLDGPAGGYTF; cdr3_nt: TGTGCCAGCAGCTTAGATGGGCCGGCAGGTGGCTACACCTTC
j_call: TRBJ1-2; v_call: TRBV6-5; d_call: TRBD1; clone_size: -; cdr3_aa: CASSLPGQGAEGYTF; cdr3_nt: TGTGCCAGCAGTCTTCCGGGACAGGGGGCGGAAGGCTACACCTTC
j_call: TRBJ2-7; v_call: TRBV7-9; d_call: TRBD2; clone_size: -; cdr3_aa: CASSRHLTTSAYEQYF; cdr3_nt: TGTGCCAGCAGCCGCCACCTAACGACTAGCGCCTACGAGCAGTACTTC
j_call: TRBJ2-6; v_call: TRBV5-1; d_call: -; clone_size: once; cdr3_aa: CASSSGQISGANVLTF; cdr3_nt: TGCGCCAGCAGCTCCGGACAAATCTCTGGGGCCAACGTCCTGACTTTC
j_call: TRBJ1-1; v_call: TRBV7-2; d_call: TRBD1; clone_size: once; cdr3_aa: CASRRPGQEAFF; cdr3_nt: TGTGCCAGCAGACGTCCGGGACAGGAAGCTTTCTTT
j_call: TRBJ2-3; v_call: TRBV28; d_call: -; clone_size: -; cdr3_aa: CASSSTGRSTDTQYF; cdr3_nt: TGTGCCAGCAGTTCAACAGGGCGTTCCACAGATACGCAGTATTTT
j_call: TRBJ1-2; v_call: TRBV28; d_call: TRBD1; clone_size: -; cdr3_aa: CASRMKGAGLAGYTF; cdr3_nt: TGTGCCAGCCGAATGAAGGGGGCGGGTTTAGCCGGCTACACCTTC
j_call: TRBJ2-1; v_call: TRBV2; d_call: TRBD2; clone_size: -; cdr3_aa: CASRAGVGYNEQFF; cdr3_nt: TGTGCCAGCAGAGCGGGAGTGGGCTACAATGAGCAGTTCTTC
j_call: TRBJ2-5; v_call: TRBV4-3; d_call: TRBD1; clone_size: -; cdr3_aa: CASSQELSAGTGQTQETQYF; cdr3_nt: TGCGCCAGCAGCCAAGAATTATCCGCTGGGACAGGGCAAACCCAAGAGACCCAGTACTTC
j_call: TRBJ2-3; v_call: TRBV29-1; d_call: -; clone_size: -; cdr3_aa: CSVDGVGSTDTQYF; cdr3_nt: TGCAGCGTTGACGGGGTCGGGTCCACAGATACGCAGTATTTT
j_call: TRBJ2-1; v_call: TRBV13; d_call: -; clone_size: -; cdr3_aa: CASSYSYDRSSYNEQFF; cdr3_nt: TGTGCCAGCAGTTATTCCTATGACAGGAGCTCCTACAATGAGCAGTTCTTC
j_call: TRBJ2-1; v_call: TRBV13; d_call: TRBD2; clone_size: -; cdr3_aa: CASSPNLAGVNNEQFF; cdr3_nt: TGTGCCAGCAGCCCAAACCTAGCGGGAGTAAACAATGAGCAGTTCTTC
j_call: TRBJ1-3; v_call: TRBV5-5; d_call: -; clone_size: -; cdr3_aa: CASSLVRDSGNTIYF; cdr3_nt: TGTGCCAGCAGCTTGGTACGGGACTCTGGAAACACCATATATTTT
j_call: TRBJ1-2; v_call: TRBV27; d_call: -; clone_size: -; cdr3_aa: CASSEQGPYGYTF; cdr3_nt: TGTGCCAGCAGTGAACAGGGTCCCTATGGCTACACCTTC
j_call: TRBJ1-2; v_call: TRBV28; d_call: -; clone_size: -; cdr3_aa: CASSRGRLGTF; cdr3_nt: TGTGCCAGCAGTCGAGGCCGTCTGGGCACCTTC
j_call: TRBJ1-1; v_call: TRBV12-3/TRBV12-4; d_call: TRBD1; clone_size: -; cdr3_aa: CASREGARAEAFF; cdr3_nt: TGTGCCAGCAGAGAGGGGGCAAGGGCTGAAGCTTTCTTT
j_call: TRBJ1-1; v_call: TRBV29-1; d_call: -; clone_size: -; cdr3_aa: CSVEGRGGVAFF; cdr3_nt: TGCAGCGTTGAAGGCAGGGGAGGGGTAGCTTTCTTT
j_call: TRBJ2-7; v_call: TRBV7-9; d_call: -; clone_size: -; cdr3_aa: CASSKQETAYEQYF; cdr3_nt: TGTGCCAGCAGCAAACAGGAGACGGCCTACGAGCAGTACTTC
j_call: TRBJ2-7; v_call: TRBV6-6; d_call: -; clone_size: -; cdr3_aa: CASSYANDRAGNEQYF; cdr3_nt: TGTGCCAGCAGTTACGCGAACGACAGGGCGGGAAACGAGCAGTACTTC
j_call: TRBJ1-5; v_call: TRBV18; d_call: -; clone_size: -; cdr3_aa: CASSGSRTSNQPQHF; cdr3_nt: TGTGCCAGCTCGGGGAGCCGGACCTCCAATCAGCCCCAGCATTTT
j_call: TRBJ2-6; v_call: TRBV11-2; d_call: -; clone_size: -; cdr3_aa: CASSLDSVSGANVLTF; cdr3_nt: TGTGCCAGCAGCTTAGATAGCGTCTCTGGGGCCAACGTCCTGACTTTC
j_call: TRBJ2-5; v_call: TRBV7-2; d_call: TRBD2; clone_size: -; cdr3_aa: CASSQGLAGGPRRETQYF; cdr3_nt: TGTGCCAGCAGCCAAGGGTTAGCGGGAGGGCCGCGACGAGAGACCCAGTACTTC
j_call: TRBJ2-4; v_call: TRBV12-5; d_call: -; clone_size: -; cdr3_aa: CASGLVRTDSRKNIQYF; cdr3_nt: TGTGCTAGTGGTTTGGTACGAACTGACTCGCGCAAAAACATTCAGTACTTC
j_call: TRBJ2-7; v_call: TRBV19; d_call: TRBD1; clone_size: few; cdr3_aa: CASSVGTGSYEQYF; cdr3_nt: TGTGCCAGTTCCGTGGGGACAGGCTCCTACGAGCAGTACTTC
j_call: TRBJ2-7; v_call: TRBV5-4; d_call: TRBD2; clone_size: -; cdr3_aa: CASSLGTSGRTYEQYF; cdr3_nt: TGTGCCAGCAGCTTGGGGACTAGCGGGAGGACCTACGAGCAGTACTTC
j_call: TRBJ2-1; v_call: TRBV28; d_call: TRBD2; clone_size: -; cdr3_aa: CASVLAGGNEQFF; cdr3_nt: TGTGCCAGCGTCCTAGCGGGAGGGAATGAGCAGTTCTTC
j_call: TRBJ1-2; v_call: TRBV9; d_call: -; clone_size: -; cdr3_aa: CASSGGDGYTF; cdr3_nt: TGTGCCAGCAGCGGCGGGGACGGCTACACCTTC
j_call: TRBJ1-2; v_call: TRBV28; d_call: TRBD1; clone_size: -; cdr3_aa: CASSPTGGAPLANYGYTF; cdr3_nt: TGTGCCAGCAGTCCTACAGGGGGCGCCCCACTGGCTAACTATGGCTACACCTTC
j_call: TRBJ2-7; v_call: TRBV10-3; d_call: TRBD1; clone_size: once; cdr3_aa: CAISGTGNEQYF; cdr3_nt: TGTGCCATCAGTGGGACAGGGAACGAGCAGTACTTC
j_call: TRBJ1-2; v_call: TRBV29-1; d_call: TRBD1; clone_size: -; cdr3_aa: CSVGGQGYGYTF; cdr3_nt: TGCAGCGTGGGGGGACAGGGGTATGGCTACACCTTC
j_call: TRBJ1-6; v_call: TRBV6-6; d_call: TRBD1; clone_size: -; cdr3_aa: CASSQRTGSVYNSPLHF; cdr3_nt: TGTGCCAGCAGTCAACGGACAGGGTCGGTTTATAATTCACCCCTCCACTTT
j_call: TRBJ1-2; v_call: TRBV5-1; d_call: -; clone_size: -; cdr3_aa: CASSLERGHYGYTF; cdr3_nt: TGCGCCAGCAGCTTGGAGCGGGGCCACTATGGCTACACCTTC
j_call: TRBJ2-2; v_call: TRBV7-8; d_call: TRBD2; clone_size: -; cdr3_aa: CASRRREGGELFF; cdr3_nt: TGTGCCAGCAGACGCAGGGAGGGCGGGGAGCTGTTTTTT
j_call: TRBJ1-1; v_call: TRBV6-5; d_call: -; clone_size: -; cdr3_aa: CASRAGRKGSAFF; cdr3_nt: TGTGCCAGCAGGGCTGGGAGGAAGGGGTCGGCTTTCTTT
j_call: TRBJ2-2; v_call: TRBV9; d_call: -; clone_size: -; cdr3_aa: CASSEGGVTGELFF; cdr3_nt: TGTGCCAGCAGCGAAGGGGGGGTCACCGGGGAGCTGTTTTTT
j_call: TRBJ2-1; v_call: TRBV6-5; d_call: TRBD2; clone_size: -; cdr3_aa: CASESGSSYNEQFF; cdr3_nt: TGTGCCAGTGAAAGCGGGAGTTCCTACAATGAGCAGTTCTTC
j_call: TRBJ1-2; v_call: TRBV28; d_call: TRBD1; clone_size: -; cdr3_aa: CASSFQGAYGYTF; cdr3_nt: TGTGCCAGCAGTTTCCAGGGGGCCTATGGCTACACCTTC
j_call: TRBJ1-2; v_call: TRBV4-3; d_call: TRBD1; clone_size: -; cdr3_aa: CASSQAAGGNYGYTF; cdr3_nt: TGCGCCAGCAGCCAAGCGGCAGGGGGTAACTATGGCTACACCTTC
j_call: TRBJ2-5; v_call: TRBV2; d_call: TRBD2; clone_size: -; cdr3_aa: CASSELAGDAETQYF; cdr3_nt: TGTGCCAGCAGTGAACTAGCGGGAGACGCGGAGACCCAGTACTTC
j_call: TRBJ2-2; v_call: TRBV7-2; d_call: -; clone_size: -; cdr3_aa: CASSLVSTGELFF; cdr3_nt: TGTGCCAGCAGCTTAGTCTCCACCGGGGAGCTGTTTTTT
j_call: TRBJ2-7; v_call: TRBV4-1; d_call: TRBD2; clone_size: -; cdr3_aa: CASSQGLAGGSSYEQYF; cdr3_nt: TGCGCCAGCAGCCAAGGGCTAGCGGGAGGTTCCTCCTACGAGCAGTACTTC
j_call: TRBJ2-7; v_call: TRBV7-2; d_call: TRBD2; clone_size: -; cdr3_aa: CASSWGGSSYEQYF; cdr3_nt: TGTGCCAGCAGCTGGGGGGGTAGCTCCTACGAGCAGTACTTC